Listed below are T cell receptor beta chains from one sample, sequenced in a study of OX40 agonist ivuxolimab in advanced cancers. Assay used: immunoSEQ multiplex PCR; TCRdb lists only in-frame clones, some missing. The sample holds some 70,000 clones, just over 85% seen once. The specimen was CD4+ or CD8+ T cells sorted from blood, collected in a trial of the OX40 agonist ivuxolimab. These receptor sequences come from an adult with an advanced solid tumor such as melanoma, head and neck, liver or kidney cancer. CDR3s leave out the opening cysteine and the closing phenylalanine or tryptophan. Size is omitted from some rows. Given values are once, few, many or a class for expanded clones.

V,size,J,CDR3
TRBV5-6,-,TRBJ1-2,ASSLVEGSHT
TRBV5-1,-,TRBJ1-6,ASSLGGETYNSPLH
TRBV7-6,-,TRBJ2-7,ASSLGTGGEQY
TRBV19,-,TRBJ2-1,ASSIEVSYNEQF
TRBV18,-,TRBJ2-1,ASSPEGNEQF
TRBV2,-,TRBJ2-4,ASSVFKTSTLAKNIQY
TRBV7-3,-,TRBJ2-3,ASSQNPSGRATDTQY
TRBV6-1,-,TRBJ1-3,ASIFQESGNTIY
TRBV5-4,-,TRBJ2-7,ASSLAGPASSYEQY
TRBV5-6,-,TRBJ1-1,ASSFAGEAF
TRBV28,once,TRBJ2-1,ASSLSSGGTYNEQF
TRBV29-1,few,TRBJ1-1,SVGRDRGVSEAF
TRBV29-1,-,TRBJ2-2,SVQGIPGGELF
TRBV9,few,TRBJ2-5,ASSAVGLYQETQY
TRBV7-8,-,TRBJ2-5,ASSPGGSETQY
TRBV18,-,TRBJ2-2,ASSPVAGNTGELF
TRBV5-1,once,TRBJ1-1,ASSLQGVTEAF
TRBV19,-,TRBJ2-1,ASSMPGVEVEQF
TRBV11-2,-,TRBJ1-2,ASSSRTGVGKGGYT
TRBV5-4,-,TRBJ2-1,ASSLVASGSDEQF
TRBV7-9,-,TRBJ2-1,ASSLNREYNEQF
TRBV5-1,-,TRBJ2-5,ASSWQAGGNQETQY
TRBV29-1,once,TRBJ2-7,SVTGTGDYEQY
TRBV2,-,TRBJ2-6,ARGLGDGANVLT
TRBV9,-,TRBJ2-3,ASSVAENRPGDTQY
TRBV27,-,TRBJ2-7,ASSPLPQAGVVYEQY
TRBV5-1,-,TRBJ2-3,ASSSRTSVADTQY
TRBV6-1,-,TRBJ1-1,ASRRTGENTEAF
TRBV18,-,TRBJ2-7,ASSPPGGISYEQY
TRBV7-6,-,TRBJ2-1,ASSLGGHGVNEQF
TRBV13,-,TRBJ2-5,ASSFGLAGAVETQY
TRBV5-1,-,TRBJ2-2,ASSLDVYTGELF
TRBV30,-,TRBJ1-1,AWSSGNGYTEAF
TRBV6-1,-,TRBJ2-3,ASSEVGLAGVDTQY
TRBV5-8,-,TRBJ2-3,ASSSWAGGTDTQY
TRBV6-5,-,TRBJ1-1,ATLPSGGAVTEAF
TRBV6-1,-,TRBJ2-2,ASRLPSTGELF
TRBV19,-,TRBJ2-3,ASSLRTSGTSTDTQY
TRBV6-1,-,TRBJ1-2,ASSRGYGYT
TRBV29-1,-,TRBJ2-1,SVHTGLAEQF
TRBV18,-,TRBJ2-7,ASSPGATDEQY
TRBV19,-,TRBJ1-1,ASSEGRMNTEAF
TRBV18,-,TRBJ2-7,ASSAGSSYEQY
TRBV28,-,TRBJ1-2,ASSWAAGYGYT
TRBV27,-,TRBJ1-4,ASKGGLTNEKLF
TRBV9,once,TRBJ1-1,ASSTGSVIGTEAF
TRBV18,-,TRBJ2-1,ASSPSSLAPNEQF
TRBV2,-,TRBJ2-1,ASSALRQGYTDEQF
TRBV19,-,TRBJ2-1,ASSISGGSSF
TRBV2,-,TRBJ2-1,ASRTGLAGASAYNEQF
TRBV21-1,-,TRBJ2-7,ASSKDRAGLAFDEQY
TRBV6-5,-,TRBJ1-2,ASSRGQVDYGYT
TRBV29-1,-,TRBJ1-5,SAGTGGNQPQH
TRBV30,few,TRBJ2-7,AWSLAYEQY
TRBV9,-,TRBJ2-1,ASSPPQGIRDNEQF
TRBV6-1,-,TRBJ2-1,ASILDSHGYNEQF
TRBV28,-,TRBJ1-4,ASRLERGRDEKLF
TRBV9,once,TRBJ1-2,ASSERDSNYGYT
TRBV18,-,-,ASSPTQYEQY